This entry features one TCR beta chain sequence. This sample was taken from a study of blood T cell repertoires in COVID-19. At the level of the study: Specimens from acute and convalescent COVID-19 originated in the United States, Italy and Spain. PBMCs, B-cell-depleted T cells, or T cells were the source of the cDNA or gDNA that made up the material.

Original analysis: Reference gene primer amplification yielded estimated nucleated cell counts. This table comes from immunoSEQ multiplex PCR, and its TCRdb copy is limited to in-frame clones, with some not included. The V and J calls and clone size are taken from that table; D and trimming were inferred from the DNA. The sample records 30,000 to 45,000 clones, 88% being singletons. V was pared by 4 bases and J by 14 bases, with 10 bases of the junction left unmatched. The CDR3 has 14 amino acids. CDR1 and CDR2 (germline): LNHDA, SQIVND (reference sequence). V usage is TRBV19 and J usage is TRBJ2-3; 12 nucleotides agree with TRBD1. The sequence was obtained from a man between 65 and 85 years old with active COVID-19. The material sequenced was peripheral blood. The CDR3 nucleotides are TGTGCCAGTAGTAAGCCCGGGACAGGGGGCGCGTTGTATTTT. Amino acids: CASSKPGTGGALYF. Supplemented by reference TRBV19 and TRBJ2-3, the full variable domain reads DGGITQSPKYLFRKEGQNVTLSCEQNLNHDAMYWYRQDPGQGLRLIYYSQIVNDFQKGDIAEGYSVSREKKESFPLTVTSAQKNPTAFYLCASSKPGTGGALYFGPGTRLTVL.